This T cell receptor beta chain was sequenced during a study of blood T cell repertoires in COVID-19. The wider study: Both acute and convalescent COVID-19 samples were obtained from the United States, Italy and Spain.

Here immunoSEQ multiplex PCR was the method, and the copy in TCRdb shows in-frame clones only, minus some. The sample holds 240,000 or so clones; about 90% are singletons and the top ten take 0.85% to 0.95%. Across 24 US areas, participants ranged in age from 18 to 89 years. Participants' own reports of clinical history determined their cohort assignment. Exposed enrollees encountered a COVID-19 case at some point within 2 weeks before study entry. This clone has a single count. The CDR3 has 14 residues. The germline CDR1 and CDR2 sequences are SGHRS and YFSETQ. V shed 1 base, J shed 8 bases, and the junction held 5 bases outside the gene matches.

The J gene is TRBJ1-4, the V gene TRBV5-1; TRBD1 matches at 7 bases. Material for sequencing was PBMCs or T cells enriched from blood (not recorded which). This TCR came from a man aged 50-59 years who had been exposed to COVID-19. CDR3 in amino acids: CASSLTGAGEKLFF. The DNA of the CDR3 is TGCGCCAGCAGCTTGACAGGGGCTGGAGAAAAACTGTTTTTT.